These 28 T cell receptor beta chains share one sample of origin, sequenced in a study of cytomegalovirus exposure and HLA in healthy donors. The PCR made use of 60 Vbeta and 13 Jbeta primers. Here immunoSEQ multiplex PCR was the method, and the copy in TCRdb shows in-frame clones only, minus some. The sample lists under 200,000 clones, 75% occurring once. The sample was PBMCs. The receptors stem from a male donor in good health and CMV-seronegative.

About this clone itself: The sample has other DNA sequences that encode this CDR3 too. J is TRBJ2-5 and V is TRBV4-2, with 15 nucleotides matching TRBD2. The CDR3 is made up of 17 amino acids. V shed 0 bases and J 4 bases; nucleotides not matched to a gene: 3. Germline V lookup: CDR1 LGHNA, CDR2 YNFKEQ. The CDR3 coding sequence is TGTGCCAGCAGCCAAGATGCGGGACTAGCGGGGGGAGAGACCCAGTACTTC. It codes for CASSQDAGLAGGETQYF.

The rearrangement joins TRBV28 to TRBJ1-5; D is unclear. The germline V and J ends were trimmed by 3 bases and 6 bases, with 12 bases remaining between them. The CDR3 is 14 residues long. From germline, CDR1 is MDHEN and CDR2 SYDVKM. DNA for the CDR3: TGTGCCAGCAGTTTGGAGGGTCCGGGTCAGCCCCAGCATTTT. Encoded protein: CASSLEGPGQPQHF.

With regard to this clone: Other DNA variants within this sample encode the same CDR3. The V gene is TRBV4-1, the J gene TRBJ1-5; D may be TRBD1 (5 bases). Looked up from germline, CDR1 is MGHRA and CDR2 is YSYEKL. With 1 base removed from V and 2 bases from J, the gap between germline ends came to 9 bases. This CDR3 is 15 amino acids long. CDR3 residues: CASSQVRGGNQPQHF. In DNA form, the CDR3 reads TGCGCCAGCAGCCAAGTAAGGGGCGGCAATCAGCCCCAGCATTTT.

This clone was detected only a few times. The sample contains more than one DNA sequence encoding this CDR3. The chain carries TRBV7-3 and TRBJ1-1; no clear D. Germline CDR1 is SGHTA and CDR2 is FQGTGA. The CDR3 is made up of 12 amino acids. Trimming cost V 4 bases and J 4 bases, with 7 bases left between them. Written as DNA, the CDR3 is TGTGCCAGCAGCTCGGGTGGCACTGAAGCTTTCTTT. Translation gives CASSSGGTEAFF. Full variable domain (missing parts from reference TRBV7-3 and TRBJ1-1): GAGVSQTPSNKVTEKGKYVELRCDPISGHTALYWYRQSLGQGPEFLIYFQGTGAADDSGLPNDRFFAVRPEGSVSTLKIQRTERGDSAVYLCASSSGGTEAFFGQGTRLTVV.

This clone was detected a few times. This chain connects TRBV27 to TRBJ1-2; a weak D match, TRBD1 (6 bases). Germline CDR1 MNHEY, CDR2 SMNVEV (reference sequence). V lost 6 bases to trimming and J lost 2 bases, with 13 bases between them. CDR3 length equals 14 residues. Here the CDR3 DNA reads TGTGCCAGCAGGTCCGTCGGACAGAACTATGGCTACACCTTC. This sequence encodes CASRSVGQNYGYTF.

The chain carries TRBV2 and TRBJ1-6, with D perhaps TRBD1 (6 bases). Germline V gene data show CDR1 as SNHLY and CDR2 as FYNNEI. Trimming removed 3 bases at V and 5 bases at J, with 14 bases between. The CDR3 covers 16 residues. CDR3 DNA sequence: TGTGCCAGCAGTGACCAGGGGAGAAGTAATAATTCACCCCTCCACTTT. It encodes CASSDQGRSNNSPLHF.

The gene calls are TRBV5-1 and TRBJ1-2; TRBD1 is a possible D gene (5 bases). Germline V gives CDR1 SGHRS, CDR2 YFSETQ. The V end lost 0 bases, the J end lost 8 bases, and 8 bases lay between the germline ends. The CDR3 is 12 residues long. CDR3 residues: CASSLDRRGYTF. For the CDR3, the DNA is TGCGCCAGCAGCTTGGACAGGCGGGGCTACACCTTC.

This clone was detected only once. The chain employs TRBV27 and TRBJ2-1; 9 bases agree with TRBD2. This CDR3 has 16 residues. Germline-derived CDR1 and CDR2 are MNHEY and SMNVEV (reference sequence). With 1 base clipped from V and 8 bases from J, the junction kept 9 bases outside the gene matches. In nucleotides, the CDR3 is TGTGCCAGCAGTTTATGGTCGGCGGGAGGGCTCGATGAGCAGTTCTTC. Protein sequence: CASSLWSAGGLDEQFF.

A remark on this clone: Other nucleotide sequences in the sample specify the same CDR3. The chain links TRBV19 to TRBJ2-7, with 10 bases matching TRBD2. The germline gives CDR1 LNHDA, CDR2 SQIVND (reference sequence). This CDR3 has 14 amino acids. With V trimmed by 3 bases and J by 3 bases, 2 bases remained unmatched. The CDR3 here is CASSILAGGYEQYF. CDR3 DNA sequence: TGTGCCAGTAGTATTTTAGCGGGAGGCTACGAGCAGTACTTC.

V gene TRBV7-9 combines with J gene TRBJ2-3, with 7 bases matching TRBD1. The V segment lost 5 bases and the J segment 2 bases; nucleotides outside the gene matches: 4. Per germline, CDR1 SEHNR and CDR2 FQNEAQ (reference sequence). The CDR3 contains 14 residues. The CDR3 reads CASSPDRATDTQYF. For the CDR3, the DNA is TGTGCCAGCAGCCCCGACAGGGCCACAGATACGCAGTATTTT.

This chain connects TRBV9 to TRBJ2-7; possible D gene TRBD1, 6 bases. Per the germline V gene, CDR1 is SGDLS and CDR2 is YYNGEE. V shed 4 bases and J shed 7 bases, with 15 bases lying between them. The CDR3 has 13 amino acids. The CDR3 region is CASSLGQRGEQYF. The DNA for the CDR3 is TGTGCCAGCAGCTTAGGACAGCGTGGGGAGCAGTACTTC.

The rearrangement uses TRBV19 and TRBJ1-2; 8 nucleotides agree with TRBD1. This CDR3 region has 12 residues. V trimming: 5 bases; J trimming: 7 bases; junction bases outside the gene matches: 3. Germline V CDR1 and CDR2: LNHDA, SQIVND (reference sequence). The CDR3 DNA reads TGTGCCAGTAGTCAGGGGGCGGTTGGCTACACCTTC. Protein: CASSQGAVGYTF.

The genes are TRBV6-1 and TRBJ2-1, with TRBD2 matching over 11 bases. Germline V CDR1 and CDR2: MNHNS, SASEGT. The CDR3 is made up of 15 amino acids. J gave up 9 bases and V 6 bases, and 10 bases lay outside the gene matches. CDR3 sequence reads: CASSPTSGSVGEQFF. In nucleotides, the CDR3 is TGTGCCAGCAGCCCTACTAGCGGGAGTGTGGGTGAGCAGTTCTTC.

This clone was counted a single time. The CDR3 spells CASSLGQGTNTEAFF. CDR3 nucleotides: TGTGCCAGTTCCCTGGGACAGGGGACGAACACTGAAGCTTTCTTT. The chain joins TRBV19 to TRBJ1-1, with 10 positions matching TRBD1. Germline V lookup: CDR1 LNHDA, CDR2 SQIVND (reference sequence). V shed 8 bases, J shed 1 base, and the junction held 7 bases outside the gene matches. This CDR3 is built from 15 residues.

The chain uses TRBV7-9 and TRBJ2-2; tentative D call: TRBD1 (6 bases). Germline CDR1 and CDR2: SEHNR and FQNEAQ (reference sequence). V was cut by 1 base and J by 1 base, with 13 bases left in between. The CDR3 is 17 amino acids. The CDR3 DNA sequence: TGTGCCAGCAGCTTAGGTCAGGCAGGGGTGAACACCGGGGAGCTGTTTTTT. This encodes CASSLGQAGVNTGELFF. Supplemented by reference TRBV7-9 and TRBJ2-2, the full variable domain reads DTGVSQNPRHKITKRGQNVTFRCDPISEHNRLYWYRQTLGQGPEFLTYFQNEAQLEKSRLLSDRFSAERPKGSFSTLEIQRTEQGDSAMYLCASSLGQAGVNTGELFFGEGSRLTVL.

This chain links TRBV21-1 with TRBJ1-3. TRBV21-1 is a recognized pseudogene. The CDR3 has 13 amino acids. CDR3 in DNA: TGTGCCAGCAGCAATGGGGGGGGAAACACCATATATTTT. Its protein is CASSNGGGNTIYF.

The CDR3 bases are TGTGCCAGCAGCCGGACTAGCGGGAGGAATGAGCAGTTCTTC. Protein product: CASSRTSGRNEQFF. This chain connects TRBV14 to TRBJ2-1, with 14 bases that match TRBD2. CDR3 size: 14 residues. Germline V lookup: CDR1 SGHDN, CDR2 FVKESK. V gave up 4 bases and J gave up 7 bases; unmatched junction bases: 0.

The J gene is TRBJ1-6, the V gene TRBV28, with unresolved D. This CDR3 comprises 12 residues. Germline CDR1 is MDHEN and CDR2 is SYDVKM. V was trimmed by 5 bases and J by 6 bases, leaving 5 bases between them. The CDR3 here is CASSLVNSPLHF. The CDR3 coding sequence is TGTGCCAGCAGTCTCGTTAATTCACCCCTCCACTTT.

The chain couples TRBV6-6 to TRBJ2-3; 13 positions agree with TRBD2. CDR1 is MNHNY, CDR2 SVGAGI, per germline (reference sequence). This CDR3 has 16 amino acids. J lost 6 bases, V lost 2 bases, and 5 bases had no gene match. CDR3 loop: CASSYGTSGERDTQYF. CDR3 coding DNA: TGTGCCAGCAGTTACGGGACTAGCGGGGAGCGGGATACGCAGTATTTT.

The chain has TRBV7-2 and TRBJ1-2, with D possibly TRBD1 on 6 matching bases. The V gene lost 1 base and the J gene lost 4 bases, with 16 bases spanning the gap. Looked up from germline, CDR1 is SGHTA and CDR2 is FQGNSA. This CDR3 contains 16 residues. CDR3 sequence: CASSLEGGGIVYGYTF. The CDR3 DNA reads as TGTGCCAGCAGCTTAGAGGGGGGAGGGATCGTCTATGGCTACACCTTC.

The chain recombines TRBV12-2 with TRBJ2-4; TRBD2, the D gene given by the table, was not confirmed from the DNA. TRBV12-2 is recorded as a pseudogene. There are 15 residues in the CDR3. CDR3: CASRLEELAKNIQYF. CDR3 coding DNA: TGTGCAAGTCGCTTAGAAGAGTTAGCCAAAAACATTCAGTACTTC.

The V gene is TRBV5-1, the J gene TRBJ2-2; D gene ambiguous. Germline loops: CDR1 SGHRS, CDR2 YFSETQ. CDR3 length: 15 residues. V gave up 4 bases and J gave up 1 base, with 11 bases separating them. CDR3 sequence: CASSQAVQNTGELFF. The CDR3, as DNA: TGCGCCAGCAGCCAGGCCGTCCAGAACACCGGGGAGCTGTTTTTT.

The rearrangement links TRBV15 to TRBJ2-5, with TRBD2 as a possible D gene (8 bases). The CDR3 is 15 residues long. Trimming took off 0 bases at V and 5 bases at J, with 13 bases between the two ends. Per germline, CDR1 LNHNV and CDR2 YYDKDF (reference sequence). CDR3 DNA: TGTGCCACCAGCAGAGATCGGGGGGGACAGGAGACCCAGTACTTC. Translated: CATSRDRGGQETQYF.

This clone was counted between two and nine times. The chain joins TRBV5-1 to TRBJ2-7, with D uncertain. Germline values: CDR1 SGHRS, CDR2 YFSETQ. V lost 1 base to trimming and J lost 2 bases, with 10 bases between them. The CDR3 has 14 amino acids. The CDR3 spells CASSLQMGPYEQYF. In DNA, the CDR3 is TGCGCCAGCAGCTTGCAGATGGGCCCCTACGAGCAGTACTTC.

The gene calls are TRBV6-5 and TRBJ2-4, with TRBD1 identical over 8 bases. The CDR3 sequence is 13 residues long. J was trimmed by 7 bases and V by 5 bases; bases with no gene match: 4. Germline assignment: CDR1 MNHEY and CDR2 SVGAGI. CDR3 sequence reads: CASSPGQANIQYF. The DNA for the CDR3 is TGTGCCAGCAGTCCGGGACAGGCGAACATTCAGTACTTC.

This chain links TRBV28 with TRBJ2-5, with TRBD1 matching over 9 bases. The CDR3 sequence is 14 residues long. Looked up from germline, CDR1 is MDHEN and CDR2 is SYDVKM. J gave up 1 base and V 6 bases, and 3 bases lay outside the gene matches. DNA for the CDR3: TGTGCCAGCAGCCCGGGACAGGGCCAAGAGACCCAGTACTTC. Amino acids: CASSPGQGQETQYF.

This chain connects TRBV14 to TRBJ2-5; no reliable D call. Germline lookup yields CDR1 SGHDN and CDR2 FVKESK. The CDR3 sequence is 13 residues long. V lost 3 bases, J lost 7 bases, and 12 bases lay in between. DNA for the CDR3: TGTGCCAGCAGCCACGGTTACTCGGGGACCCAGTACTTC. This sequence encodes CASSHGYSGTQYF.

The V call is TRBV6-4, the J call TRBJ2-6; 8 bases map to TRBD2. CDR3 length: 16 residues. Per germline, CDR1 MRHNA and CDR2 SNTAGT. Trimming at V came to 2 bases and at J to 0 bases, leaving 0 bases not matched to a gene. The CDR3 spells CASSDTSGSGANVLTF. CDR3 DNA: TGTGCCAGCAGTGACACTAGCGGCTCTGGGGCCAACGTCCTGACTTTC.